These T cell receptor beta chains were read from a single sample in a study of PD-1 blockade in mismatch repair-deficient tumors. Method: immunoSEQ multiplex PCR; TCRdb's copy keeps in-frame clones and lacks some. Counted here are about 84,000 clones, over 75% occurring once; the ten biggest clones make up roughly 2.7%. Sequences were derived from peripheral blood, sampled 12 weeks after starting pembrolizumab. Every receptor here comes from an adult with mismatch repair-deficient cancer. Each CDR3 is given with its conserved first and last residue. The D gene is left open where the match is weak. Clone size is not always given. Where it is, it says once, few, many or a class for expanded clones.

NA	TRBD2	TRBV29-1	TRBJ2-1	CSVEVHPGLAFEQFF	TGCAGCGTTGAAGTACACCCGGGACTAGCATTCGAGCAGTTCTTC
NA	NA	TRBV12-2	TRBJ1-5	CASRLAREQDGNQPQHF	TGTGCAAGTCGCTTAGCGAGGGAGCAGGACGGGAATCAGCCCCAGCATTTT
NA	NA	TRBV5-4	TRBJ2-1	CASSLGRNVYNEQFF	TGTGCCAGCAGCTTGGGTCGGAACGTATACAATGAGCAGTTCTTC
NA	NA	TRBV28	TRBJ2-1	CASRSGAQVKEQFF	TGTGCCAGCAGGAGTGGGGCCCAGGTGAAAGAGCAGTTCTTC
NA	TRBD2	TRBV5-4	TRBJ2-7	CASSLLGTSGVKYF	TGTGCCAGCAGCTTGTTAGGGACTAGCGGGGTAAAGTACTTC
NA	TRBD2	TRBV7-9	TRBJ2-1	CASSLGAAGANEQFF	TGTGCCAGCAGCTTAGGGGCAGCGGGAGCAAATGAGCAGTTCTTC
NA	NA	TRBV19	TRBJ1-5	CASTRNDREDGQPQHF	TGTGCCAGTACCAGAAATGATAGGGAGGATGGCCAGCCCCAGCATTTT
NA	NA	TRBV6-5	TRBJ1-1	CASTSLSQGDTEAFF	TGTGCCAGCACCTCACTGTCTCAAGGGGATACTGAAGCTTTCTTT
NA	TRBD2	TRBV5-4	TRBJ2-4	CASRSGLSDIQYF	TGTGCCAGCAGGTCGGGACTATCCGACATTCAGTACTTC
NA	NA	TRBV11-1	TRBJ2-5	CASSFDRQETQYF	TGTGCCAGCAGCTTCGACCGACAAGAGACCCAGTACTTC
NA	TRBD2	TRBV30	TRBJ2-1	CAWRGLAGGRDEQFF	TGTGCCTGGAGAGGACTAGCGGGAGGGCGCGATGAGCAGTTCTTC
NA	TRBD1	TRBV7-9	TRBJ2-1	CASTLPGQGAPDEQFF	TGTGCCAGCACCCTCCCGGGACAGGGGGCGCCCGATGAGCAGTTCTTC
few	NA	TRBV25-1	TRBJ1-5	CASSEGGQPQHF	TGTGCCAGCAGTGAGGGAGGCCAGCCCCAGCATTTT
NA	NA	TRBV5-1	TRBJ2-7	CASAEDPYYEQYF	TGCGCCAGCGCCGAGGACCCCTACTACGAGCAGTACTTC
few	NA	TRBV6-6	TRBJ2-5	CATQRAAQETQYF	TGTGCCACCCAGCGGGCCGCCCAAGAGACCCAGTACTTC
NA	NA	TRBV6-6	TRBJ1-1	CASSYSGGGTEAFF	TGTGCCAGCAGTTACTCAGGGGGGGGCACTGAAGCTTTCTTT
NA	TRBD2	TRBV19	TRBJ2-1	CASSISFDGLAAYNEQFF	TGTGCCAGTAGTATCAGTTTTGACGGACTAGCGGCTTACAATGAGCAGTTCTTC
NA	TRBD1	TRBV2	TRBJ2-3	CATSSSGTGILTDTQYF	TGTGCCACCTCAAGTTCCGGGACAGGGATTCTTACAGATACGCAGTATTTT
NA	NA	TRBV5-5	TRBJ1-5	CASSPVTGNQPQHF	TGTGCCAGCAGCCCAGTTACAGGGAATCAGCCCCAGCATTTT
few	NA	TRBV5-1	TRBJ1-3	CASSLFPPEQSSGNTIYF	TGCGCCAGCAGCTTGTTCCCCCCCGAGCAGAGCTCTGGAAACACCATATATTTT
NA	NA	TRBV11-2	TRBJ2-2	CASSPDRPNTGELFF	TGTGCCAGCAGCCCGGACCGACCGAACACCGGGGAGCTGTTTTTT
few	NA	TRBV7-9	TRBJ2-1	CASTTFSVEQFF	TGTGCCAGCACCACTTTTTCGGTTGAGCAGTTCTTC
NA	TRBD2	TRBV7-2	TRBJ2-5	CASSFSSGPQETQYF	TGTGCCAGCAGCTTTTCTAGCGGACCTCAAGAGACCCAGTACTTC
NA	NA	TRBV18	TRBJ2-3	CASSPTLQGGTDTQYF	TGTGCCAGCTCACCGACATTACAGGGAGGAACAGATACGCAGTATTTT
NA	NA	TRBV6-1	TRBJ1-3	CASSDLTFSGNTIYF	TGTGCCAGCAGTGACCTGACATTCTCTGGAAACACCATATATTTT
NA	NA	TRBV6-5	TRBJ1-5	CASGIGRGNQPQHF	TGTGCCAGCGGAATCGGACGGGGCAATCAGCCCCAGCATTTT
NA	NA	TRBV6-5	TRBJ2-7	CASRRGRLYEQYF	TGTGCCAGCAGGAGAGGCAGACTCTACGAGCAGTACTTC
NA	NA	TRBV27	TRBJ1-1	CASTLQYGTEAFF	TGTGCCAGCACCCTACAGTATGGGACTGAAGCTTTCTTT
NA	NA	TRBV7-2	TRBJ1-2	CASSLLPPGAHGYTF	TGTGCCAGCAGCTTATTGCCGCCGGGGGCTCATGGCTACACCTTC
NA	NA	TRBV19	TRBJ1-1	CASSIGGNTEAFF	TGTGCCAGTAGTATAGGCGGAAACACTGAAGCTTTCTTT